This TCR beta chain was recorded in a study of cytomegalovirus exposure and HLA in healthy donors. The CDR3 is 16 amino acids. The PCR used 60 Vbeta and 13 Jbeta primers. Sequenced by immunoSEQ multiplex PCR; TCRdb stores in-frame clones only, minus some. Of some 120,000 clones listed, roughly 70% are singletons. The sequencing input was PBMCs. This TCR derives from a man aged 35 to 55 in good health and CMV-seropositive. This chain connects TRBV21-1 to TRBJ2-2; TRBD1 was called by the table and not checked on the DNA. TRBV21-1 is an annotated pseudogene. The CDR3, as DNA: TGTGCCAGCAGGAAGAATGACAGGGGGCGCGTCGGGGAGCTGTTTTTT. It codes for CASRKNDRGRVGELFF.